The 7 T cell receptor beta chains in this list originate from one sample, sequenced in a study of cytomegalovirus exposure and HLA in healthy donors. Sequenced by immunoSEQ multiplex PCR; TCRdb stores in-frame clones only, minus some. The sample shows about 130,000 clones, approximately 84% of them seen only once. The sample consisted of PBMCs. The receptor source for this set is a man in his thirties or forties in good health and CMV-seropositive.

The chain combines TRBV15 with TRBJ2-1; 9 nucleotides match TRBD2. The CDR3 has 15 amino acids. Trimming removed 3 bases from V and 6 bases from J; junction bases left unmatched: 6. From germline, CDR1 is LNHNV and CDR2 YYDKDF (reference sequence). CDR3 region: CATSRTSGTSNEQFF. The CDR3 nucleotides are TGTGCCACCAGCAGGACTAGCGGCACATCCAATGAGCAGTTCTTC.

The chain has TRBV29-1 and TRBJ1-2; TRBD1 matches at 7 bases. Germline assignment: CDR1 SQVTM and CDR2 ANQGSEA. The CDR3 is made up of 12 amino acids. Unmatched junction bases numbered 3, after V lost 4 bases and J lost 4 bases. CDR3 nucleotide sequence: TGCAGCGTTGCGACAGGGAGCTATGGCTACACCTTC. This sequence encodes CSVATGSYGYTF. The full variable domain, with the rest looked up from reference TRBV29-1 and TRBJ1-2, is SAVISQKPSRDICQRGTSLTIQCQVDSQVTMMFWYRQQPGQSLTLIATANQGSEATYESGFVIDKFPISRPNLTFSTLTVSNMSPEDSSIYLCSVATGSYGYTFGSGTRLTVV.

This chain uses TRBV11-2 with TRBJ1-1; D may be TRBD1 (5 bases). The CDR3 has 14 residues. Germline V gives CDR1 SGHAT, CDR2 FQNNGV. The ends were cut back, 5 bases at V and 4 bases at J, with 14 bases in the middle. CDR3 in amino acids: CASSPQGGITEAFF. The DNA of the CDR3 is TGTGCCAGCAGCCCGCAGGGTGGGATCACTGAAGCTTTCTTT.

Only a few counts were recorded for this clone. The chain couples TRBV19 to TRBJ1-5, with D maybe TRBD1 (6 bases). The CDR3 contains 14 residues. The V gene lost 6 bases and the J gene lost 2 bases, with 11 bases spanning the gap. Germline V gene data show CDR1 as LNHDA and CDR2 as SQIVND (reference sequence). CDR3 amino acids: CASRNRDGNQPQHF. In DNA form, the CDR3 reads TGTGCCAGTAGGAACAGGGATGGCAATCAGCCCCAGCATTTT.

This clone has only one observation. Here the CDR3 DNA reads TGTGCCAGCAGTGACTCCCCTGGGACAGACTATGGCTACACCTTC. This gives the protein CASSDSPGTDYGYTF. This chain links TRBV6-4 with TRBJ1-2; 7 bases agree with TRBD1. Germline V lookup: CDR1 MRHNA, CDR2 SNTAGT. This CDR3 comprises 15 residues. The ends lost 0 bases at V and 3 bases at J; junction bases unmatched: 4.

The V call is TRBV6-5, the J call TRBJ1-2; D ambiguous. The CDR3 runs to 12 residues. Trimming shortened V by 8 bases and J by 1 base, and 8 bases separated the two germline ends. CDR1 is MNHEY and CDR2 is SVGAGI in the germline V gene. The CDR3 region is CASGENNYGYTF. CDR3 in DNA: TGTGCCAGCGGGGAGAATAACTATGGCTACACCTTC.

The V call is TRBV28, the J call TRBJ2-3; 7 nucleotides line up with TRBD1. J was trimmed by 6 bases and V by 4 bases; bases with no gene match: 7. CDR3 length: 14 amino acids. CDR1 is MDHEN and CDR2 is SYDVKM in the germline V gene. Written as DNA, the CDR3 is TGTGCCAGCAGTTCCCAGAGCAGGGGGGATACGCAGTATTTT. Amino acid sequence: CASSSQSRGDTQYF.